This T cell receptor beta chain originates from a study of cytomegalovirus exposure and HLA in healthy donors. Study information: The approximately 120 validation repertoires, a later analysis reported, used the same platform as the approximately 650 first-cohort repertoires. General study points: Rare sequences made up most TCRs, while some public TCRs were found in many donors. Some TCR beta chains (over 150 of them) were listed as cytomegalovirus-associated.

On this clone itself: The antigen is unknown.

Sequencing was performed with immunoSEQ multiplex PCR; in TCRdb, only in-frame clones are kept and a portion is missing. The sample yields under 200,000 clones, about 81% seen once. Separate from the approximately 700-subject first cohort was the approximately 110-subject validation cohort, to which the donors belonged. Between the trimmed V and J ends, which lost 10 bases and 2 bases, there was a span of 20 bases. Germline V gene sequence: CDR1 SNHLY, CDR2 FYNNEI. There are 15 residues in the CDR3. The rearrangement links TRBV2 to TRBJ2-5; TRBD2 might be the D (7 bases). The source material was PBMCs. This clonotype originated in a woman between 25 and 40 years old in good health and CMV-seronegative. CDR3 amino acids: CATKGPGGRQETQYF. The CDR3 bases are TGTGCCACCAAGGGTCCGGGGGGCCGGCAAGAGACCCAGTACTTC.